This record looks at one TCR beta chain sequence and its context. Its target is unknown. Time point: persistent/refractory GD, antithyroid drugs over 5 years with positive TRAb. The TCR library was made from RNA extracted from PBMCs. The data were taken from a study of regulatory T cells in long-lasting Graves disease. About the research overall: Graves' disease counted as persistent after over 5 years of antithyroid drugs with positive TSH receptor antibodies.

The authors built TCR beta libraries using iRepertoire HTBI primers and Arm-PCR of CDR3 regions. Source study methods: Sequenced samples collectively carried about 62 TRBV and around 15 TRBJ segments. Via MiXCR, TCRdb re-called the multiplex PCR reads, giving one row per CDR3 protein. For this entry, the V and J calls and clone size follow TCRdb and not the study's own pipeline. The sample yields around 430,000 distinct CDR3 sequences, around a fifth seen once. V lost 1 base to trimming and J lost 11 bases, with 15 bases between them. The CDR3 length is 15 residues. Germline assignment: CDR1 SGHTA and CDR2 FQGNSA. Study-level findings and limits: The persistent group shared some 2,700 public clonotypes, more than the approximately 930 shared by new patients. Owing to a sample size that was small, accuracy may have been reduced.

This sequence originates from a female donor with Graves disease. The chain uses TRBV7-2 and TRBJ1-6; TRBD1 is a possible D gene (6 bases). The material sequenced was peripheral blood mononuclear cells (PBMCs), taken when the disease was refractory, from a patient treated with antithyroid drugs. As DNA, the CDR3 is TGTGCCAGCAGCTTAGGTCCAGGGGCGATGCCACCCCTCCACTTT. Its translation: CASSLGPGAMPPLHF.